The rows below give T cell receptor beta chains drawn from one sample of a study of blood T cell repertoires in COVID-19. Here immunoSEQ multiplex PCR was the method, and the copy in TCRdb shows in-frame clones only, minus some. The sample consists of roughly 150,000 clones, roughly 93% of them appearing once. The specimen was peripheral blood. These receptors were taken from a man aged 18 to 35 with acute or convalescent COVID-19. Both conserved end residues are part of each CDR3. The D gene is left open where the match is weak. Not all rows give a size; the values are once, few, many and, for expanded clones, a class.

j_call | v_call | d_call | clone_size | cdr3_nt | cdr3_aa
TRBJ2-1 | TRBV20-1 | TRBD1 | . | TGCAGTGCTAGTGGTTGGGGACAGGGTTATGAGCAGTTCTTC | CSASGWGQGYEQFF
TRBJ2-4 | TRBV1 | . | . | TGCACCAGCAACCGGCCAAGGAAGCGGGAGCGGGCCAAAAACATTCAGTACTTC | CTSNRPRKRERAKNIQYF
TRBJ2-5 | TRBV11-2 | TRBD1 | . | TGTGCCAGCAAACTGGGACAGGGGGAGACCCAGTACTTC | CASKLGQGETQYF
TRBJ2-7 | TRBV5-1 | . | . | TGCGCCAGCAGCTTGGACAGGTCCTTCTACGAGCAGTACTTC | CASSLDRSFYEQYF
TRBJ1-2 | TRBV30 | TRBD1 | . | TGTGCCTGGAGTCGAACCACCGGGACAGGGGGTCGTGGCTACACCTTC | CAWSRTTGTGGRGYTF
TRBJ1-2 | TRBV7-9 | TRBD1 | . | TGTGCCAGCAGCTCAGGGACAGGGGGCGCTGGCGGCTACACCTTC | CASSSGTGGAGGYTF
TRBJ1-1 | TRBV7-9 | TRBD1 | . | TGTGCCAGCAGCTTAACAGGGGGACTCGCAGCTTTCTTT | CASSLTGGLAAFF
TRBJ2-2 | TRBV9 | . | once | TGTGCCAGCTTAATGGGACTTATAAACACCGGGGAGCTGTTTTTT | CASLMGLINTGELFF
TRBJ1-5 | TRBV19 | . | . | TGTGCCAGTAGTCCTCACGGGTTTTACCAGCCCCAGCATTTT | CASSPHGFYQPQHF
TRBJ2-2 | TRBV11-3 | . | . | TGTGCCAGCAGCCCCAACCGGGACTTACTAGGGACCGGGGAGCTGTTTTTT | CASSPNRDLLGTGELFF
TRBJ2-2 | TRBV4-1 | . | once | TGCGCCAGCAGCTCGCTAGGCAGATTAGCCTCGTCCGGGGAGCTGTTTTTT | CASSSLGRLASSGELFF
TRBJ2-1 | TRBV6-5 | . | . | TGTGCCAGCAGTTCCCGAGGGAGATACAATGAGCAGTTCTTC | CASSSRGRYNEQFF
TRBJ1-6 | TRBV30 | TRBD1 | . | TGTGCCTGGAGCCCCGGACAGGGAGTTAATTCACCCCTCCACTTT | CAWSPGQGVNSPLHF
TRBJ1-1 | TRBV5-1 | TRBD1 | . | TGCGCCAGCAAAGGGACCTTGGGACAGGTGAACACTGAAGCTTTCTTT | CASKGTLGQVNTEAFF
TRBJ2-3 | TRBV6-5 | TRBD1 | . | TGTGCCAGCAGTTACTCGAGGGACAGTTTCACAGATACGCAGTATTTT | CASSYSRDSFTDTQYF
TRBJ2-3 | TRBV3-1/TRBV3-2 | . | . | TGTGCCAGCAGCCCCCATACAGATACGCAGTATTTT | CASSPHTDTQYF
TRBJ2-7 | TRBV30 | TRBD1 | . | TGTGCCTGGAGTGCGACAGGGGCGGGGGAGCAGTACTTC | CAWSATGAGEQYF
TRBJ1-3 | TRBV30 | TRBD1 | . | TGTGCCTGGAATTTACCCGACAGGGTTGGAAACACCATATATTTT | CAWNLPDRVGNTIYF
TRBJ2-7 | TRBV5-1 | TRBD2 | . | TGCGCCAGCAGCTTCCCCGGGGGGGATCAGCAGTACTTC | CASSFPGGDQQYF
TRBJ1-4 | TRBV7-9 | . | . | TGTGCCAGCAGCTTAGTAGCCAGTGGGAATGAAAAACTGTTTTTT | CASSLVASGNEKLFF
TRBJ1-4 | TRBV18 | . | . | TGTGCCAGCTCACCGCGTCCGGACAGAGATAATGAAAAACTGTTTTTT | CASSPRPDRDNEKLFF
TRBJ2-3 | TRBV6-2/TRBV6-3 | TRBD2 | . | TGTGCCAGCAGTTACTCGATTACTAGCGGGAGTTTCACAGATACGCAGTATTTT | CASSYSITSGSFTDTQYF
TRBJ1-2 | TRBV7-2 | TRBD1 | . | TGTGCCAGCAGCCTCGGACAGGCTACTTATTATCTTTTC | CASSLGQATYYLF
TRBJ2-7 | TRBV5-1 | . | . | TGCGCCAGCCGACCTCGGGACAGTTTACTAGCGGACGTGTACGAGCAGTACTTC | CASRPRDSLLADVYEQYF
TRBJ1-5 | TRBV5-6 | . | . | TGTGCCAGCAGCTTGGCCGTCAGCAATCAGCCCCAGCATTTT | CASSLAVSNQPQHF
TRBJ2-7 | TRBV7-9 | . | . | TGTGCCAGCAGCTTATCCGGACAGTCCTTCGGCCACGAGCAGTACTTC | CASSLSGQSFGHEQYF
TRBJ1-2 | TRBV21-1 | . | . | TGTGCCAGCAGCAAAGGGGCAGTCCGTGGCTACACCTTC | CASSKGAVRGYTF
TRBJ1-1 | TRBV30 | . | once | TGTGCCTGGACGAGGGGGGGTACGAACACTGAAGCTTTCTTT | CAWTRGGTNTEAFF
TRBJ2-7 | TRBV29-1 | . | . | TGCAGCGTGAGGAGCTACGAGCAGTACTTC | CSVRSYEQYF
TRBJ1-5 | TRBV2 | . | . | TGTGCCAGCAGTGAGGGCAGAGGCAATCAGCCCCAGCATTTT | CASSEGRGNQPQHF
TRBJ1-6 | TRBV6-5 | . | . | TGTGCCAGCAGTTATCCGGGTAATTCACCCCTCCACTTT | CASSYPGNSPLHF
TRBJ2-6 | TRBV7-9 | TRBD1 | . | TGTGCCAGCAGCTCCCGCACCGGGACAGCCCGGGCTGGGGCCAACGTCCTGACTTTC | CASSSRTGTARAGANVLTF
TRBJ1-5 | TRBV5-1 | . | . | TGCGCCAGCAGCCCGGAGGTCTCCAGTCAGCCCCAGCATTTT | CASSPEVSSQPQHF
TRBJ2-1 | TRBV12-5 | TRBD2 | . | TGTGCTAGTGGCCCAGGGAGCGGGAGAATCAATGAGCAGTTCTTC | CASGPGSGRINEQFF
TRBJ1-5 | TRBV7-9 | . | . | TGTGCCAGCAGCCCACCGGGGAGCAATCAGCCCCAGCATTTT | CASSPPGSNQPQHF
TRBJ1-5 | TRBV5-5 | TRBD1 | . | TGTGCCAGCAGCATAGTACAGGGGGCGAAAACCGATCAGCCCCAGCATTTT | CASSIVQGAKTDQPQHF
TRBJ1-5 | TRBV7-9 | . | few | TGTGCCAGCAGCTCTGCGGGGGGCAATCAGCCCCAGCATTTT | CASSSAGGNQPQHF
TRBJ2-6 | TRBV19 | TRBD2 | once | TGTGCCAGTAGTATATCACGACTAGCCGTCTCTGGGGCCAACGTCCTGACTTTC | CASSISRLAVSGANVLTF
TRBJ1-4 | TRBV30 | TRBD1 | . | TGTGCCTGGTTGATCCCCGGGACAGGGATTAATGAAAAACTGTTTTTT | CAWLIPGTGINEKLFF
TRBJ2-3 | TRBV20-1 | . | . | TGCAGTGCTAGTCTCCAGGGGCCAGATACGCAGTATTTT | CSASLQGPDTQYF
TRBJ2-7 | TRBV5-1 | . | . | TGCGCCAGCAGCTTGGAATCTAAAATCTACGAGCAGTACTTC | CASSLESKIYEQYF
TRBJ1-6 | TRBV4-1 | . | few | TGCGCCAGCAGCCAAGGGGCATATAATTCACCCCTCCACTTT | CASSQGAYNSPLHF